Sequencing of this T cell receptor (beta chain) was carried out in a study of T cells in Graves' hyperthyroidism and ophthalmopathy. There were TCR beta CDR3 regions amplified from RNA transcripts. A set of HTBI primers served as the primers for a first-round RT-PCR of the TCR CDR3. TCRdb independently ran MiXCR on the multiplex PCR reads; one entry per CDR3 protein. The sample contains under 350,000 distinct CDR3 sequences, around 15% of which appear only once. Note on this clonotype: Possible read error: a much larger clone is one base away.

The germline V gene encodes CDR1 KGHSH and CDR2 LQKENI. This CDR3 spans 14 amino acids. This sequence was found in a woman aged 60-70 years with Graves' ophthalmopathy. V and J are TRBV18 and TRBJ2-2; a possible D gene is TRBD2 (5 bases). The source material was blood. DNA of the CDR3: TGTGCCAGCGACACTAGTTTAACATCCGGGGAGCCGTTTTTT. Protein: CASDTSLTSGEPFF.